Listed here are 20 T cell receptor beta chains from one sample, sequenced in a study of post-analysis software for immune sequencing data. The authors incorporated unique molecular identifiers into the TCR beta cDNA libraries. TCRdb independently ran MiXCR on the PCR reads; one entry per CDR3 protein. The sample holds hundreds of thousands of distinct CDR3 sequences, around 27% seen once. These receptors have no known antigen. The study's findings and limits: Patients showed TRBV5-6, TRBV5-1 and TRBV20-1 among 4 or 5 TRBV segments more frequent than in controls.

The specimen was blood. These receptors all come from a girl under 18 with multiple sclerosis.

This sequence joins TRBV20-1 and TRBJ2-5, with 11 bases matching TRBD1. Germline V gene sequence: CDR1 DFQATT, CDR2 SNEGSKA (reference sequence). This CDR3 region has 15 residues. V lost 5 bases, J lost 4 bases, and 9 bases stayed unmatched. In DNA form, the CDR3 reads TGCAGTGCTGGCGGGACAGGGGGTTTTCGAGAGACCCAGTACTTC. Amino acid sequence: CSAGGTGGFRETQYF.

This clonotype came up a few times. The chain is built from TRBV9 and TRBJ1-2, with D tentatively TRBD1 (6 bases). The CDR3 covers 18 residues. V gave up 2 bases and J gave up 0 bases, with 20 bases separating them. Germline V gene data show CDR1 as SGDLS and CDR2 as YYNGEE. The CDR3 loop reads CASSVRGASPLANYGYTF. DNA of the CDR3: TGTGCCAGCAGCGTCCGGGGGGCGTCCCCCTTAGCTAACTATGGCTACACCTTC.

This clonotype was seen a few times. The chain has TRBV7-9 and TRBJ1-2; no definite D call. V lost 7 bases and J 5 bases, leaving 14 bases between the germline ends. CDR1 SEHNR and CDR2 FQNEAQ come from the germline V gene (reference sequence). This CDR3 spans 13 amino acids. The CDR3 DNA reads as TGTGCCAGCAATCCAGCGGGGAGGTATGGCTACACCTTC. Its translation: CASNPAGRYGYTF.

This clonotype came up a few times. The rearrangement joins TRBV9 to TRBJ1-2; no definite D call. Trimming took 0 bases from V and 7 from J, leaving 10 bases between them. This CDR3 is 13 amino acids long. The germline V gene encodes CDR1 SGDLS and CDR2 YYNGEE. The CDR3 DNA reads as TGTGCCAGCAGCGTAGGTGACCAACCTGGCTACACCTTC. Protein: CASSVGDQPGYTF.

V usage is TRBV27 and J usage is TRBJ1-5, with D possibly being TRBD1 (5 bases). The CDR3 consists of 12 residues. CDR1 is MNHEY, CDR2 SMNVEV, per germline (reference sequence). The V end was cut by 4 bases, the J end by 5 bases, with 6 bases between. CDR3 bases: TGTGCCAGCAGTTCAGGGCATCAGCCCCAGCATTTT. Translating it yields CASSSGHQPQHF.

This clonotype has only a few counts. The rearrangement uses TRBV29-1 and TRBJ1-2, with D unresolved. The CDR3 loop spans 12 amino acids. Trimming left V 5 bases short and J 10 bases short, with 17 bases between. The germline V gene encodes CDR1 SQVTM and CDR2 ANQGSEA. The CDR3: CSVKLTDSPYTF. The CDR3 region has the DNA TGCAGCGTTAAATTGACCGATTCACCCTACACCTTC.

DNA of the CDR3: TGTGCCAGCAGTCCATCACCTCTAAACCAAGAGACCCAGTACTTC. Residues: CASSPSPLNQETQYF. The chain combines TRBV27 with TRBJ2-5, with D unresolved. Germline values: CDR1 MNHEY, CDR2 SMNVEV (reference sequence). The germline V and J ends were trimmed by 5 bases and 0 bases, with 13 bases remaining between them. The length of the CDR3 is 15 residues.

This clonotype was seen more than once but under ten times. This chain links TRBV7-9 with TRBJ1-2; D is perhaps TRBD1 (6 bases). The V end lost 0 bases, the J end lost 4 bases, and 12 bases lay between the germline ends. The CDR3 length is 15 residues. Germline lookup yields CDR1 SEHNR and CDR2 FQNEAQ (reference sequence). The CDR3 DNA follows: TGTGCCAGCAGCTTAGCGCAAGGACAGACCTATGGCTACACCTTC. Translation: CASSLAQGQTYGYTF.

The CDR3 DNA reads TGTGCCAGCAGCTTTGTGGCTAGCGGGGGAACAGCCTACAATGAGCAGTTCTTC. Its translation: CASSFVASGGTAYNEQFF. This chain links TRBV6-1 with TRBJ2-1; 10 bases map to TRBD2. CDR3 length: 18 residues. The germline V gene has CDR1 MNHNS and CDR2 SASEGT. J lost 2 bases, V lost 6 bases, and 13 bases had no gene match.

This chain joins TRBV12-3 or TRBV12-4 and TRBJ2-4; D is ambiguous. The V end was cut by 1 base, the J end by 0 bases, with 10 bases between. The CDR3 contains 16 residues. As DNA, the CDR3 is TGTGCCAGCAGTTTAGGAGCGTATATAGCCAAAAACATTCAGTACTTC. Protein product: CASSLGAYIAKNIQYF.

V usage is TRBV5-1 and J usage is TRBJ2-5; 11 nucleotides match TRBD2. The J call may be incorrect, as the DNA end agrees better with TRBJ2-7. The germline gives CDR1 SGHRS, CDR2 YFSETQ. This CDR3 is built from 18 residues. The CDR3 reads CASSLEGSGRALGGEQYF. The DNA of the CDR3 is TGCGCCAGCAGCTTGGAGGGTAGCGGGAGGGCCTTAGGAGGCGAGCAGTACTTC.

This chain connects TRBV9 to TRBJ2-7, with D uncertain. The CDR3 extends over 14 amino acids. CDR1 and CDR2 (germline): SGDLS, YYNGEE. V lost 4 bases, J lost 4 bases, and 15 bases lay in between. The CDR3 DNA sequence: TGTGCCAGCAGCCAAACGGACCGGGCATACGAGCAGTACTTC. Amino acids: CASSQTDRAYEQYF.

V and J are TRBV20-1 and TRBJ2-7, with 10 positions matching TRBD2. There are 19 residues in the CDR3. Germline CDR1 DFQATT, CDR2 SNEGSKA (reference sequence). J was trimmed by 1 base and V by 5 bases; bases with no gene match: 20. The CDR3 sequence is CSALLLAGAAWAYSYEQYF. The CDR3, as DNA: TGCAGTGCTCTACTTCTAGCGGGGGCCGCTTGGGCATATTCCTACGAGCAGTACTTC.

In its sample, this clonotype was seen a few times. V and J are TRBV20-1 and TRBJ2-5; D gene ambiguous. The germline V gene encodes CDR1 DFQATT and CDR2 SNEGSKA (reference sequence). The CDR3 covers 14 residues. V was shortened by 0 bases and J by 6 bases, with 14 bases between the two germline ends. The CDR3: CSAREGPVRKTQYF. The CDR3 nucleotides are TGCAGTGCTAGAGAGGGCCCCGTGCGGAAGACCCAGTACTTC.

The J gene is TRBJ2-3, the V gene TRBV15; D may be TRBD1 (5 bases). The CDR3 loop spans 17 amino acids. In germline, CDR1 is LNHNV, CDR2 YYDKDF (reference sequence). Trimming stripped 0 bases from V and 2 bases from J, with 15 bases between. The CDR3 nucleotides are TGTGCCACCAGCAGAGATTTCTACAGGCGATACACAGATACGCAGTATTTT. Translation gives CATSRDFYRRYTDTQYF.

The table lists this clonotype with many counts. The CDR3 sequence: CSVKSGAGQYF. The DNA for the CDR3 is TGCAGCGTTAAAAGTGGAGCGGGGCAGTACTTC. The gene calls are TRBV29-1 and TRBJ2-7, with TRBD2 as a possible D gene (6 bases). The germline V gene encodes CDR1 SQVTM and CDR2 ANQGSEA. V gave up 5 bases and J gave up 9 bases, with 14 bases separating them. CDR3 length: 11 amino acids.

As to this clonotype: Mismatch with germline at one junction end may stem from a read error. The J gene is TRBJ2-3, the V gene TRBV6-5; either TRBD1 or TRBD2 may supply D (5 bases each). The CDR3 spans 14 residues. Germline lookup yields CDR1 MNHEY and CDR2 SVGAGI. CDR3 loop: CTSRSGWETDTQYF. The CDR3 DNA reads TGTACCAGCAGGTCAGGGTGGGAGACAGATACGCAGTATTTT.

On this clonotype itself: A much larger clonotype is one base distant, so this may be a read error. This is likely a read error, given that the CDR3 carries no conserved phenylalanine or tryptophan at its end. The chain couples TRBV28 to TRBJ2-7, with D possibly TRBD1 on 6 matching bases. Germline assignment: CDR1 MDHEN and CDR2 SYDVKM. The ends were cut back, 6 bases at V and 5 bases at J, with 8 bases in the middle. The CDR3 length is 11 residues. The CDR3 DNA sequence: TGTGCCAGCAGCCCAGGGGACGAGCAGTACTGC. It translates to CASSPGDEQYC.

The chain is built from TRBV4-3 and TRBJ1-1, with 9 bases lining up with TRBD1. There are 14 residues in the CDR3. The germline V gene has CDR1 LGHNA and CDR2 YSLEER. V was clipped by 2 bases and J by 4 bases; unmatched bases: 2. Written as DNA, the CDR3 is TGCGCCAGCAGCCAAAAGACAGGGGGCACTGAAGCTTTCTTT. Translating gives CASSQKTGGTEAFF.

The chain uses TRBV2 and TRBJ2-1, with 11 positions matching TRBD1. CDR1 and CDR2 (germline): SNHLY, FYNNEI. This CDR3 comprises 16 residues. V lost 6 bases and J lost 4; bases outside the gene matches: 8. In nucleotides, the CDR3 is TGTGCCAGCAGAGAACGGGACAGGGGGACTTACAATGAGCAGTTCTTC. This codes for CASRERDRGTYNEQFF. Full variable domain (missing parts from reference TRBV2 and TRBJ2-1): EPEVTQTPSHQVTQMGQEVILRCVPISNHLYFYWYRQILGQKVEFLVSFYNNEISEKSEIFDDQFSVERPDGSNFTLKIRSTKLEDSAMYFCASRERDRGTYNEQFFGPGTRLTVL.